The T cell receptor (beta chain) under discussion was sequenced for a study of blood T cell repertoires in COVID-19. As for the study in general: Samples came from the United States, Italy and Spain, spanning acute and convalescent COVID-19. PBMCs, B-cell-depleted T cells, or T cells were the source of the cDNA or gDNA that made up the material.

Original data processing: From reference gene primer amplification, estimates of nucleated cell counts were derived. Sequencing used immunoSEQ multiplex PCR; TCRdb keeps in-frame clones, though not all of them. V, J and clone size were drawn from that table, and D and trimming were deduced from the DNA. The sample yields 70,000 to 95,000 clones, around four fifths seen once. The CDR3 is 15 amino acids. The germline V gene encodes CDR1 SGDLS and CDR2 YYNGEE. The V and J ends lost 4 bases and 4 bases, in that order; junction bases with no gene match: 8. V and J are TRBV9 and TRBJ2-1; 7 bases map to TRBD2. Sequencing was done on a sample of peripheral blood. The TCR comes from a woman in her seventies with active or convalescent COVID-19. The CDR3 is CASSNRDYGYNEQFF. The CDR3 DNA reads TGTGCCAGCAGCAACCGGGACTACGGATACAATGAGCAGTTCTTC.